This T cell receptor beta chain was found in a study of blood T cell repertoires in COVID-19. About the study: The United States, Italy and Spain were the sources of the acute and convalescent COVID-19 samples. The analysed material was cDNA or gDNA that came from T cells, B-cell-depleted T cells, or PBMCs.

Sequencing used immunoSEQ multiplex PCR; TCRdb keeps in-frame clones, though not all of them. Of about 74,000 clones listed, 90% are singletons. V dropped 6 bases and J dropped 10; count of bases not matched to a gene: 10. Germline CDR1 and CDR2: MDHEN and SYDVKM. The CDR3 has 13 amino acids. The sample taken for sequencing was peripheral blood. The clonotype originates from a human donor in a cohort sampled during active COVID-19. The chain employs TRBV28 and TRBJ1-1; TRBD1 aligns across 8 bases. The CDR3 spells CASRSTGGRAAFF. CDR3 coding DNA: TGTGCCAGCAGATCTACAGGGGGTAGGGCAGCTTTCTTT.